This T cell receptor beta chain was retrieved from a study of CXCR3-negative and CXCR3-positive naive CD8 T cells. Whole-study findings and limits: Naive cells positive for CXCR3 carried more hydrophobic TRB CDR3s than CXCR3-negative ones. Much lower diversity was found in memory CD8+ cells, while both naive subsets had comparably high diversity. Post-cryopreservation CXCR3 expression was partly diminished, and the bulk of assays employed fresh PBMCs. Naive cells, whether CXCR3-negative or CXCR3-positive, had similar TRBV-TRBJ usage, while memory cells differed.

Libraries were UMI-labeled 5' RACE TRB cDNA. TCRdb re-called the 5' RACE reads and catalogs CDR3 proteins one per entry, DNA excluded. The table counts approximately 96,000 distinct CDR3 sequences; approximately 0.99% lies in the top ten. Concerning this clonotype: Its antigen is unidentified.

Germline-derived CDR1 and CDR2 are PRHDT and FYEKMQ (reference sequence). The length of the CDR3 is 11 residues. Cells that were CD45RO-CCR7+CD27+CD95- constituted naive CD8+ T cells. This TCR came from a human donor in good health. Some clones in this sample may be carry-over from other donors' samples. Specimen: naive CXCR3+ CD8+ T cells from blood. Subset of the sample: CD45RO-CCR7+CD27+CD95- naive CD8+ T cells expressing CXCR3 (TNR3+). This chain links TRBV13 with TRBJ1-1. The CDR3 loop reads CASSLMSEAFF. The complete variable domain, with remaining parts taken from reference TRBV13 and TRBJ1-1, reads AAGVIQSPRHLIKEKRETATLKCYPIPRHDTVYWYQQGPGQDPQFLISFYEKMQSDKGSIPDRFSAQQFSDYHSELNMSSLELGDSALYFCASSLMSEAFFGQGTRLTVV.